These 18 T cell receptor beta chains share one sample of origin, sequenced in a study of T cell repertoires in cytomegalovirus infection. In TCRdb, the reads were re-called with MiXCR into one record per CDR3 protein. The sample yields 560,000 or so distinct CDR3 sequences, 15% to 20% seen once. The specimen was CD8+ T cells from PBMCs. These receptors were collected from a human donor in good health (CMV status not recorded). Some clones in this sample may be carry-over from other donors' samples.

In this sample, this clonotype turned up many times. V and J are TRBV11-2 and TRBJ2-1, with D possibly matching TRBD1 (5 bases). The CDR3 is 14 residues long. Trimming pared 3 bases from V and 6 bases from J, leaving 12 bases between. CDR1 and CDR2 (germline): SGHAT, FQNNGV. CDR3 sequence (DNA): TGTGCCAGCAGCTTGGGCAGGGTTGTCAATGAGCAGTTCTTC. This codes for CASSLGRVVNEQFF.

Worth noting for this clonotype: A much more abundant neighbour one base away suggests this may be a read error. The chain employs TRBV5-5 and TRBJ2-3; 10 bases are shared with TRBD2. V was clipped by 3 bases and J by 4 bases; unmatched bases: 5. Germline CDR1 SGHKS, CDR2 YYEKEE (reference sequence). The CDR3 extends over 15 amino acids. The CDR3 sequence: CASSSSSGSADTQYF. The CDR3 nucleotides are TGTGCCAGCAGCTCCTCTAGCGGGAGTGCAGATACGCAGTATTTT.

The chain recombines TRBV3-1 with TRBJ2-5, with 10 nucleotides matching TRBD2. The V segment lost 0 bases and the J segment 6 bases; nucleotides outside the gene matches: 7. Germline CDR1 LGHDT, CDR2 YNNKEL (reference sequence). This CDR3 has 16 amino acids. In nucleotides, the CDR3 is TGTGCCAGCAGCCAAGATACAGCGGGGGGGCCAAAGACCCAGTACTTC. Protein product: CASSQDTAGGPKTQYF.

Many counts were recorded for this clonotype. This sequence joins TRBV7-2 and TRBJ2-3, with 9 bases aligning to TRBD1. Germline V lookup: CDR1 SGHTA, CDR2 FQGNSA. The CDR3 totals 16 residues. Losses at the gene ends were 5 bases for V and 2 bases for J; bases not matched to a gene: 8. CDR3 in DNA: TGTGCCAGCAGCCGAACCGGGACAGGGCTCACAGATACGCAGTATTTT. The encoded protein is CASSRTGTGLTDTQYF.

This clonotype was counted only a few times. The rearrangement uses TRBV18 and TRBJ2-1, with a weak D call TRBD1 (5 bases). CDR3 length: 18 amino acids. Trimming left V 5 bases short and J 2 bases short, with 22 bases between. Germline V gene sequence: CDR1 KGHSH, CDR2 LQKENI. The CDR3: CASSFQGLLETAYNEQFF. For the CDR3, the DNA is TGTGCCAGCTCATTCCAAGGTCTTCTTGAGACAGCCTACAATGAGCAGTTCTTC.

This chain links TRBV4-1 with TRBJ2-5, with a weak D call TRBD2 (5 bases). The V and J ends lost 0 bases and 1 base respectively, with 12 bases between them. Germline loops: CDR1 MGHRA, CDR2 YSYEKL. The CDR3 spans 16 residues. In DNA form, the CDR3 reads TGCGCCAGCAGCCAAGATCAGGCTAGCCTCCAAGAGACCCAGTACTTC. This codes for CASSQDQASLQETQYF.

The V and J genes are TRBV10-3 and TRBJ1-1; D not resolved. CDR1 and CDR2 (germline): ENHRY, SYGVKD. The CDR3 is 15 amino acids. Between the trimmed V and J ends, which lost 2 bases and 2 bases, there was a span of 12 bases. The CDR3 reads CAISEPSPLNTEAFF. The CDR3 nucleotides read TGTGCCATCAGTGAGCCCTCTCCCCTAAACACTGAAGCTTTCTTT.

This clonotype was counted many times. The CDR3, as DNA: TGTGCCAGCAGCACGAGGGAGCAGCCTTACTACGAGCAGTACTTC. Residues: CASSTREQPYYEQYF. The chain has TRBV4-2 and TRBJ2-7, with D possibly TRBD2 on 5 matching bases. CDR1 LGHNA and CDR2 YNFKEQ come from the germline V gene. The CDR3 is made up of 15 amino acids. Trimming stripped 5 bases from V and 3 bases from J, with 17 bases between.

This clonotype was seen only a few times. The V gene is TRBV11-2, the J gene TRBJ2-7; D may be TRBD1 (6 bases). Germline V gene data show CDR1 as SGHAT and CDR2 as FQNNGV. The V gene lost 2 bases and the J gene lost 5 bases, with 19 bases spanning the gap. This CDR3 spans 16 amino acids. CDR3 loop: CASSLRSPPRQDEQYF. Written as DNA, the CDR3 is TGTGCCAGCAGCTTAAGGAGTCCCCCTCGACAGGACGAGCAGTACTTC.

Ten or more counts support this clonotype. V is TRBV12-3 or TRBV12-4 and J is TRBJ2-1, with no clear D. CDR3 size: 15 residues. V dropped 7 bases and J dropped 0 bases, with 13 bases sitting between them. CDR3 loop: CASNFNSRSYNEQFF. The CDR3 DNA reads as TGTGCCAGCAACTTCAATAGTCGCTCCTACAATGAGCAGTTCTTC.

The V call is TRBV25-1, the J call TRBJ1-3; a weak D match, TRBD1 (5 bases). V dropped 2 bases and J dropped 7 bases, with 24 bases sitting between them. The CDR3 loop spans 18 amino acids. The germline V gene has CDR1 MGHDK and CDR2 SYGVNS. CDR3 protein: CASSEGQGRGRLENTIYF. The CDR3 DNA is TGTGCCAGCAGTGAAGGGCAGGGAAGAGGTCGGCTGGAGAACACCATATATTTT.

This chain connects TRBV2 to TRBJ2-3, with D perhaps given as TRBD1 or TRBD2 (6 bases each). V shed 1 base and J shed 2 bases, with 10 bases lying between them. The CDR3 runs to 15 residues. Germline loops: CDR1 SNHLY, CDR2 FYNNEI. CDR3 in DNA: TGTGCCAGCAGTGAAGTGGGGGGCCTCACAGATACGCAGTATTTT. This translates into CASSEVGGLTDTQYF.

Many counts were recorded for this clonotype. The V and J genes are TRBV11-1 and TRBJ2-2; TRBD2 matches at 15 bases. The germline V gene has CDR1 SGHAT and CDR2 FQDESV (reference sequence). The CDR3 length is 19 residues. V lost 4 bases to trimming and J lost 0 bases; unmatched junction nucleotides: 6. DNA for the CDR3: TGTGCCAGCAGCTCACTCGGGACTAGCGGGGGGACGAACACCGGGGAGCTGTTTTTT. Translating gives CASSSLGTSGGTNTGELFF.

This sequence joins TRBV27 and TRBJ1-2; D unresolved. Trimming cost V 5 bases and J 0 bases, with 10 bases left between them. Germline assignment: CDR1 MNHEY and CDR2 SMNVEV (reference sequence). This CDR3 is 14 amino acids long. CDR3 DNA sequence: TGTGCCAGCAGTCCCCTTGGAGCTAACTATGGCTACACCTTC. Translating it yields CASSPLGANYGYTF.

This clonotype was counted ten times or more. The chain employs TRBV24-1 and TRBJ2-7, with D possibly TRBD2 on 6 matching bases. V gave up 2 bases and J gave up 1 base, with 17 bases separating them. Germline V gives CDR1 KGHDR, CDR2 SFDVKD. This CDR3 spans 17 amino acids. The CDR3 region has the DNA TGTGCCACCAGTGATTCGGTTAGTGGGAGCGGGTCCTACGAGCAGTACTTC. Translated: CATSDSVSGSGSYEQYF.

The chain uses TRBV27 and TRBJ1-5; D may be TRBD1 (6 bases). With 5 bases removed from V and 1 base from J, the gap between germline ends came to 9 bases. The germline V gene has CDR1 MNHEY and CDR2 SMNVEV (reference sequence). This CDR3 region has 14 residues. The CDR3 sequence is CASSDRLSNQPQHF. The CDR3 nucleotides read TGTGCCAGCAGTGACAGGTTGAGCAATCAGCCCCAGCATTTT.

Worth noting for this clonotype: Just one base apart from a much larger clone, this may be a read error. V usage is TRBV27 and J usage is TRBJ1-5; D perhaps matches TRBD1 (6 bases). This CDR3 is built from 14 residues. Per germline, CDR1 MNHEY and CDR2 SMNVEV (reference sequence). CDR3 DNA sequence: TGTACCAGCAGTCCGACAGGACTTGATCAGCCCCAGCATTTT. Amino acids: CTSSPTGLDQPQHF.

This clonotype was seen a few times. The chain joins TRBV20-1 to TRBJ1-4, with D possibly matching TRBD1 (5 bases). V lost 6 bases to trimming and J lost 8 bases, with 16 bases between them. In germline, CDR1 is DFQATT, CDR2 SNEGSKA (reference sequence). The CDR3 length is 13 residues. CDR3 in amino acids: CSAEQDQSEKLFF. Here the CDR3 DNA reads TGCAGTGCAGAACAGGACCAGTCGGAAAAACTGTTTTTT.